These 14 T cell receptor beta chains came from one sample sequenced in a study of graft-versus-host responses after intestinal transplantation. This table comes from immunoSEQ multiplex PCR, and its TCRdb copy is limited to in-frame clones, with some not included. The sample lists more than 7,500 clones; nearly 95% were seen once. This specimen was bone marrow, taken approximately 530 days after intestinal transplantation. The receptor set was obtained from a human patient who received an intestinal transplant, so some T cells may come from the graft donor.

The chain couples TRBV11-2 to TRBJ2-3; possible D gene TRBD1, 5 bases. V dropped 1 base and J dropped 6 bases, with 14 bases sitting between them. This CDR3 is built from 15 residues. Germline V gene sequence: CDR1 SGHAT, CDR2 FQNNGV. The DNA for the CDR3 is TGTGCCAGCAGCTTAGTAACAGGCGCCTGGGATACGCAGTATTTT. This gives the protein CASSLVTGAWDTQYF.

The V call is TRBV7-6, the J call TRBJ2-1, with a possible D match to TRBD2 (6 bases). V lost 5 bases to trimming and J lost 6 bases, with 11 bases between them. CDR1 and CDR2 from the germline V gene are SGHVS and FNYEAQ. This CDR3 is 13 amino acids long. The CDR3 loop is CASSIRDSNEQFF. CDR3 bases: TGTGCCAGCAGCATCCGGGACTCCAATGAGCAGTTCTTC.

The chain's CDR3 is CASSRRQRGTFNYEQYF. As DNA, the CDR3 is TGTGCCAGCTCAAGGCGACAGAGAGGAACGTTTAACTACGAGCAGTACTTC. This chain links TRBV2 with TRBJ2-7, with D maybe TRBD1 (5 bases). The ends were cut back, 8 bases at V and 3 bases at J, with 26 bases in the middle. The CDR3 consists of 17 residues. Per germline, CDR1 SNHLY and CDR2 FYNNEI.

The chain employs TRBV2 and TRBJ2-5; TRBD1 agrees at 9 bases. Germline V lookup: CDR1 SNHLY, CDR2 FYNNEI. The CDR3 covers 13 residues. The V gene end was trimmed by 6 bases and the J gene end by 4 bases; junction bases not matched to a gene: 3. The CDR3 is CASRGQGTETQYF. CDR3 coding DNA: TGTGCCAGCAGGGGACAGGGTACAGAGACCCAGTACTTC.

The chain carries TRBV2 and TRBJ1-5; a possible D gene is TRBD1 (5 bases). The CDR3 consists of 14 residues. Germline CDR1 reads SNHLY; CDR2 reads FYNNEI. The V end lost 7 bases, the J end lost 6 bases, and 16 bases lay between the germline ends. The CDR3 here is CASTLRGGGQPQHF. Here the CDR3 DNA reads TGTGCCAGCACCCTCCGGGGGGGAGGTCAGCCCCAGCATTTT.

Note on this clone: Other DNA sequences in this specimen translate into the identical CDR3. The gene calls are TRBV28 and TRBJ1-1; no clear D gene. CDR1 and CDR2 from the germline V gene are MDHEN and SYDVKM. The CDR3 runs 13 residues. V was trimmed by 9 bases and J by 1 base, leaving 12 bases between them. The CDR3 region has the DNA TGTGCCAGTAGTCCGGGGTCGAACACTGAAGCTTTCTTT. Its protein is CASSPGSNTEAFF.

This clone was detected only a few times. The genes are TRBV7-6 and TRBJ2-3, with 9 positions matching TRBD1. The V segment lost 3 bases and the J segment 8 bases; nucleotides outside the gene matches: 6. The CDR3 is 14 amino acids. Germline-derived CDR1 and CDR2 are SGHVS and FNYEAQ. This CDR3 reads CASSLADRGATQYF. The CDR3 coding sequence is TGTGCCAGCAGCTTGGCGGACAGGGGAGCTACGCAGTATTTT.

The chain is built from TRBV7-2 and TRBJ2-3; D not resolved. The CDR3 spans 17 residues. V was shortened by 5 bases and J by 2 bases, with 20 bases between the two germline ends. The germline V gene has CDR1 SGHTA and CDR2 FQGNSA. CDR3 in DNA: TGTGCCAGCAGCCAAAGGCAGGCTAGTTTGTCCACAGATACGCAGTATTTT. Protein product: CASSQRQASLSTDTQYF.

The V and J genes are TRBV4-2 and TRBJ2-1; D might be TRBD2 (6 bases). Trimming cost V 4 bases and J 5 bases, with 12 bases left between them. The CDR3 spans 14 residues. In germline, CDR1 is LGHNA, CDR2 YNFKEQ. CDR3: CASSLPAGDNEQFF. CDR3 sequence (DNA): TGTGCCAGCAGCCTCCCAGCGGGTGACAATGAGCAGTTCTTC.

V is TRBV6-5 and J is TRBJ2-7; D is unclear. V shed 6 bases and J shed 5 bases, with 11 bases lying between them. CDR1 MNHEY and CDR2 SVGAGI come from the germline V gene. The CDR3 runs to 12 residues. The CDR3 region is CASRAPVDEQYF. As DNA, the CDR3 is TGTGCCAGCAGAGCGCCGGTGGACGAGCAGTACTTC.

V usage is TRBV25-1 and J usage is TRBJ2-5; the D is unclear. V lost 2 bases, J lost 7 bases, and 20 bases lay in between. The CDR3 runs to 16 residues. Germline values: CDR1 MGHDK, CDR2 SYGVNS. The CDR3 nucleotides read TGTGCCAGCAGTGAACCTGGGCCTGACTGGGGTGGGACCCAGTACTTC. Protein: CASSEPGPDWGGTQYF.

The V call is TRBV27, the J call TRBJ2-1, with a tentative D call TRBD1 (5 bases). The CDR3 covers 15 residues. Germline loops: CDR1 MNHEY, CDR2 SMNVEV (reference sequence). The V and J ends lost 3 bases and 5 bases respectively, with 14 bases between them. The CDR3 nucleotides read TGTGCCAGCAGTTTCGTCGGCCCAGGGCACAATGAGCAGTTCTTC. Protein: CASSFVGPGHNEQFF.

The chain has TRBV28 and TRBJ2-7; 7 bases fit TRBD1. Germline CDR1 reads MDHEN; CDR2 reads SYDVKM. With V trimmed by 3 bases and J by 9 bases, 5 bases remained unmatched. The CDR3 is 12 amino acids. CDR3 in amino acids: CASSFNRGGQYF. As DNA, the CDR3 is TGTGCCAGCAGTTTCAACAGGGGCGGGCAGTACTTC.

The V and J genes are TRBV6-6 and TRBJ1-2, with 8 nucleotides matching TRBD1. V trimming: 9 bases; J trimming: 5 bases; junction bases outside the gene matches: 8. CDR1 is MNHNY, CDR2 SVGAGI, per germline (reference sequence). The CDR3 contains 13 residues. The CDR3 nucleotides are TGTGCCAGTGCTAAGACAGGGGAGTATGGCTACACCTTC. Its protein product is CASAKTGEYGYTF.